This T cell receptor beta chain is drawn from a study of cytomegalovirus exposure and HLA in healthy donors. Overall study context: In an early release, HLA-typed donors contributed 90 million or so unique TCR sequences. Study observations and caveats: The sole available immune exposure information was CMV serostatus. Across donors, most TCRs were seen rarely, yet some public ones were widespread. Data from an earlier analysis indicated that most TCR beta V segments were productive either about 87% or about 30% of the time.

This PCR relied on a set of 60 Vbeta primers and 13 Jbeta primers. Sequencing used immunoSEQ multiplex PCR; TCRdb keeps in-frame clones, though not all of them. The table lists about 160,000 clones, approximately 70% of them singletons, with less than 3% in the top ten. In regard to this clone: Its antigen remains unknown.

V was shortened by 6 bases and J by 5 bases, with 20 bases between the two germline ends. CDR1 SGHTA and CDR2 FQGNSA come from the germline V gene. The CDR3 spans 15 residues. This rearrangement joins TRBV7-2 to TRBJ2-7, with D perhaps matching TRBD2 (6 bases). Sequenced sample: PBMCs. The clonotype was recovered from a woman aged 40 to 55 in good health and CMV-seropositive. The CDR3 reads CASSVGTGRFNEQYF. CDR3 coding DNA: TGTGCCAGCAGTGTAGGGACGGGGAGGTTTAACGAGCAGTACTTC.